Presented here are 27 T cell receptor beta chains from one specimen sequenced in a study of T cell changes during pregnancy in multiple sclerosis. Data came from immunoSEQ multiplex PCR; TCRdb stores just in-frame clones and leaves some out. The sample contains about 27,000 clones, 88% of which appear only once. The sequencing here drew on CD8+ T cells from peripheral blood mononuclear cells, taken in the second trimester of pregnancy. Receptor source: a female donor with multiple sclerosis, enrolled in a pregnancy study.

The CDR3 protein is CAWREQSEIRYGYTF. Here the CDR3 DNA reads TGTGCCTGGAGGGAACAGTCCGAGATCCGATATGGCTACACCTTC. This chain joins TRBV30 and TRBJ1-2; D remains unclear. Germline V lookup: CDR1 GTSNPN, CDR2 SVGIG (reference sequence). V lost 3 bases and J lost 5, with 19 bases in between. The CDR3 has 15 residues.

This rearrangement joins TRBV5-6 to TRBJ2-7, with D maybe TRBD2 (5 bases). The ends were cut back, 0 bases at V and 2 bases at J, with 9 bases in the middle. The CDR3 covers 14 residues. Germline values: CDR1 SGHDT, CDR2 YYEEEE. The CDR3 DNA follows: TGTGCCAGCAGCTTGGTGGCTAGCCCCTACGAGCAGTACTTC. Translated: CASSLVASPYEQYF. The complete variable domain, with remaining parts taken from reference TRBV5-6 and TRBJ2-7, reads DAGVTQSPTHLIKTRGQQVTLRCSPKSGHDTVSWYQQALGQGPQFIFQYYEEEERQRGNFPDRFSGHQFPNYSSELNVNALLLGDSALYLCASSLVASPYEQYFGPGTRLTVT.

The rearrangement links TRBV7-2 to TRBJ2-7; the D gene is possibly TRBD1 (5 bases). Germline CDR1 and CDR2: SGHTA and FQGNSA. Deletions cut 3 bases from V and 5 bases from J, with 11 bases between. The CDR3 length is 13 residues. CDR3 sequence (DNA): TGTGCCAGCAGCTTTAATGGGGCTCACGAGCAGTACTTC. Translating gives CASSFNGAHEQYF.

The gene calls are TRBV9 and TRBJ2-4, with a possible D match to TRBD2 (5 bases). Trimming left V 2 bases short and J 1 base short, with 7 bases between. Germline V gene lookup returns CDR1 SGDLS and CDR2 YYNGEE. This CDR3 contains 14 residues. CDR3 DNA: TGTGCCAGCAGCGTCGGCGGGGCCAAAAACATTCAGTACTTC. It yields the protein CASSVGGAKNIQYF.

The V and J genes are TRBV28 and TRBJ2-7, with D possibly matching TRBD1 (5 bases). Trimming removed 5 bases from V and 2 bases from J, with 7 bases in between. Per germline, CDR1 MDHEN and CDR2 SYDVKM. The CDR3 sequence is 12 residues long. This chain's CDR3 is CASSHRTYEQYF. The CDR3 bases are TGTGCCAGCAGTCACAGGACCTACGAGCAGTACTTC.

The chain employs TRBV5-6 and TRBJ1-2; no firm D call. This CDR3 has 14 residues. Germline V gene lookup returns CDR1 SGHDT and CDR2 YYEEEE. Trimming pared 4 bases from V and 1 base from J, leaving 11 bases between. The CDR3: CASSHASYNYGYTF. In DNA, the CDR3 is TGTGCCAGCAGCCACGCCTCCTATAACTATGGCTACACCTTC.

CDR3 DNA sequence: TGTGCCAGCAGCACACGACAGGGGACCTCTGGAAACACCATATATTTT. As protein: CASSTRQGTSGNTIYF. The gene calls are TRBV9 and TRBJ1-3, with 8 positions matching TRBD1. The CDR3 is 16 residues long. Germline V gene sequence: CDR1 SGDLS, CDR2 YYNGEE. Trimming removed 4 bases from V and 0 bases from J; junction bases left unmatched: 6.

The chain is built from TRBV19 and TRBJ1-2, with 7 bases lining up with TRBD1. Germline V lookup: CDR1 LNHDA, CDR2 SQIVND (reference sequence). This CDR3 contains 14 residues. V gave up 6 bases and J gave up 2 bases; unmatched junction bases: 6. CDR3 residues: CASSNRDSNYGYTF. DNA of the CDR3: TGTGCCAGTAGCAACCGGGACAGCAACTATGGCTACACCTTC.

This clone ranks as medium-sized. V usage is TRBV6-4 and J usage is TRBJ2-2; 12 positions agree with TRBD2. Looked up from germline, CDR1 is MRHNA and CDR2 is SNTAGT. This CDR3 comprises 15 residues. Losses at the gene ends were 2 bases for V and 6 bases for J; bases not matched to a gene: 1. The DNA for the CDR3 is TGTGCCAGCAGTGACGCTAGCGGGGGGGCCGGGGAGCTGTTTTTT. It codes for CASSDASGGAGELFF.

The chain carries TRBV27 and TRBJ2-6, with a tentative D call TRBD2 (5 bases). This CDR3 has 17 residues. The germline V gene has CDR1 MNHEY and CDR2 SMNVEV (reference sequence). With 5 bases removed from V and 2 bases from J, the gap between germline ends came to 16 bases. The CDR3 loop is CASSPFLGVPGANVLTF. The CDR3 DNA sequence: TGTGCCAGCAGTCCATTCTTGGGAGTCCCTGGGGCCAACGTCCTGACTTTC.

This chain uses TRBV9 with TRBJ2-5; a possible D gene is TRBD2 (6 bases). The CDR3 loop spans 15 amino acids. V was shortened by 0 bases and J by 3 bases, with 12 bases between the two germline ends. Germline-derived CDR1 and CDR2 are SGDLS and YYNGEE. This chain's CDR3 is CASSVGGLLEETQYF. CDR3 nucleotides: TGTGCCAGCAGCGTAGGGGGACTCCTAGAAGAGACCCAGTACTTC.

The chain carries TRBV27 and TRBJ1-1; the match to TRBD1 covers 11 bases. CDR3 length: 17 amino acids. CDR1 is MNHEY and CDR2 is SMNVEV in the germline V gene (reference sequence). V shed 2 bases, J shed 1 base, and the junction held 6 bases outside the gene matches. CDR3 sequence (DNA): TGTGCCAGCAGTTTAGGGTATGGACAGGGGGCGAACACTGAAGCTTTCTTT. It encodes CASSLGYGQGANTEAFF.

The V and J genes are TRBV11-2 and TRBJ1-5; D is ambiguous. Germline CDR1 and CDR2: SGHAT and FQNNGV. V lost 0 bases and J 5 bases, leaving 11 bases between the germline ends. There are 15 residues in the CDR3. The CDR3 bases are TGTGCCAGCAGCTTAGATCCCGGGGAGTATCAGCCCCAGCATTTT. Translating it yields CASSLDPGEYQPQHF.

V usage is TRBV10-1 and J usage is TRBJ1-6; TRBD1 matches 7 bases. CDR3 length: 14 residues. V gave up 0 bases and J gave up 9 bases; unmatched junction bases: 2. Germline V gives CDR1 WNHNN, CDR2 SYGVQD (reference sequence). CDR3 bases: TGCGCCAGCAGTGAGTCAGGGGGCGCTTCACCCCTCCACTTT. Protein: CASSESGGASPLHF.

The gene calls are TRBV7-9 and TRBJ2-3, with TRBD2 matching over 9 bases. The CDR3 is 15 amino acids. Germline V gene lookup returns CDR1 SEHNR and CDR2 FQNEAQ (reference sequence). The trim removed 5 bases at V and 2 bases at J, leaving 5 bases unmatched. The DNA for the CDR3 is TGTGCCAGCAGCCCCCTAGCGGGGTTCACAGATACGCAGTATTTT. As protein: CASSPLAGFTDTQYF. The variable domain in full, completed from reference TRBV7-9 and TRBJ2-3, reads DTGVSQNPRHKITKRGQNVTFRCDPISEHNRLYWYRQTLGQGPEFLTYFQNEAQLEKSRLLSDRFSAERPKGSFSTLEIQRTEQGDSAMYLCASSPLAGFTDTQYFGPGTRLTVL.

V gene TRBV21-1 combines with J gene TRBJ1-6; the D call in the table, TRBD1, was not verified against the DNA. TRBV21-1 is marked as a pseudogene. The CDR3 length is 16 residues. The CDR3 reads CASTDPMTGEDSPLHF. DNA of the CDR3: TGTGCCAGCACCGATCCAATGACAGGGGAGGATTCACCCCTCCACTTT.

This clone was recorded only once. The chain is built from TRBV2 and TRBJ1-1; no definite D call. Trimming cost V 9 bases and J 0 bases, with 11 bases left between them. The CDR3 has 13 residues. Germline-derived CDR1 and CDR2 are SNHLY and FYNNEI. The CDR3 loop is CASYSNMNTEAFF. The CDR3 region has the DNA TGTGCCAGTTACAGCAACATGAACACTGAAGCTTTCTTT.

The chain combines TRBV2 with TRBJ2-2; 8 bases line up with TRBD1. CDR1 and CDR2 from the germline V gene are SNHLY and FYNNEI. CDR3 size: 19 residues. J was trimmed by 0 bases and V by 8 bases; bases with no gene match: 17. The CDR3 reads CASSNPRQGTDANTGELFF. The CDR3 DNA reads as TGTGCCAGCTCAAACCCTAGACAGGGGACAGACGCGAACACCGGGGAGCTGTTTTTT. Drawing the rest from reference TRBV2 and TRBJ2-2, the complete variable domain is EPEVTQTPSHQVTQMGQEVILRCVPISNHLYFYWYRQILGQKVEFLVSFYNNEISEKSEIFDDQFSVERPDGSNFTLKIRSTKLEDSAMYFCASSNPRQGTDANTGELFFGEGSRLTVL.

As DNA, the CDR3 is TGTGCCACCAGCAGATCAAGGGGGGGTGAGCAGTTCTTC. It specifies CATSRSRGGEQFF. The chain links TRBV15 to TRBJ2-1; maybe TRBD2 (7 bases). CDR1 and CDR2 (germline): LNHNV, YYDKDF (reference sequence). V lost 2 bases, J lost 9 bases, and 11 bases lay in between. This CDR3 is 13 amino acids long.

The rearrangement joins TRBV7-8 to TRBJ2-2, with 7 nucleotides matching TRBD1. The CDR3 is 17 residues long. V lost 5 bases, J lost 3 bases, and 12 bases stayed unmatched. Germline loops: CDR1 SGHVS, CDR2 FQNEAQ. CDR3: CASSPRIQGTDTGELFF. CDR3 bases: TGTGCCAGCAGCCCACGAATACAGGGGACAGACACCGGGGAGCTGTTTTTT.

This clone was detected once. The rearrangement uses TRBV19 and TRBJ1-1; D is undetermined. Germline V gene lookup returns CDR1 LNHDA and CDR2 SQIVND (reference sequence). Trimming stripped 1 base from V and 0 bases from J, with 9 bases between. The CDR3 extends over 15 amino acids. The CDR3 DNA reads TGTGCCAGTAGTATAGGAAGCCTTCTGAACACTGAAGCTTTCTTT. This codes for CASSIGSLLNTEAFF.

Concerning this clone: The junction shows a germline mismatch at one end, possibly a read error. DNA of the CDR3: TGTGCCAGCAGCTTGGAACCCGACAAAGACATTCAGTACTTC. Translating it yields CASSLEPDKDIQYF. J is TRBJ2-4 and V is TRBV5-5, with no clear D. The CDR3 sequence is 14 residues long. Germline values: CDR1 SGHKS, CDR2 YYEKEE (reference sequence).

This clone was seen once. The chain joins TRBV18 to TRBJ1-6; TRBD1 is a possible D gene (6 bases). Germline assignment: CDR1 KGHSH and CDR2 LQKENI. With 3 bases removed from V and 7 bases from J, the gap between germline ends came to 19 bases. The CDR3 has 17 residues. Written as DNA, the CDR3 is TGTGCCAGCTCACCTCGCCTCCTCAGGGGTACGAATTCACCCCTCCACTTT. This codes for CASSPRLLRGTNSPLHF.

This clone has just one count. V gene TRBV4-1 combines with J gene TRBJ2-1, with D maybe TRBD1 (5 bases). CDR3 size: 15 residues. Germline loops: CDR1 MGHRA, CDR2 YSYEKL. Trimming cost V 1 base and J 8 bases, with 15 bases left between them. The CDR3, as DNA: TGCGCCAGCAGCCAAGGGAAGGGGCTCTTGGATGAGCAGTTCTTC. Translated, it gives CASSQGKGLLDEQFF.

The genes are TRBV27 and TRBJ1-2; D possibly corresponds to TRBD1 (6 bases). Germline V gene sequence: CDR1 MNHEY, CDR2 SMNVEV (reference sequence). Trimming left V 5 bases short and J 0 bases short, with 16 bases between. The CDR3 is made up of 16 amino acids. This CDR3 reads CASSPSPDSPNYGYTF. CDR3 coding DNA: TGTGCCAGCAGTCCTTCACCGGACAGTCCTAACTATGGCTACACCTTC.

V usage is TRBV30 and J usage is TRBJ1-1; possible D gene TRBD1, 5 bases. Trimming removed 8 bases from V and 6 bases from J, with 19 bases in between. Germline CDR1 reads GTSNPN; CDR2 reads SVGIG (reference sequence). The CDR3 consists of 13 residues. CDR3 region: CAGGEGRLAEAFF. Written as DNA, the CDR3 is TGTGCCGGGGGGGAGGGTCGGCTCGCTGAAGCTTTCTTT. The complete variable domain, with remaining parts taken from reference TRBV30 and TRBJ1-1, reads SQTIHQWPATLVQPVGSPLSLECTVEGTSNPNLYWYRQAAGRGLQLLFYSVGIGQISSEVPQNLSASRPQDRQFILSSKKLLLSDSGFYLCAGGEGRLAEAFFGQGTRLTVV.

By its share, this clone is medium-sized (0.01 to 0.1%). The chain employs TRBV5-1 and TRBJ2-3, with 14 bases identical to TRBD2. Germline assignment: CDR1 SGHRS and CDR2 YFSETQ. This CDR3 has 16 residues. Germline trimming cut 4 bases from V and 6 bases from J; bases unmatched to any gene: 7. The CDR3 here is CASSRTSGGPGDTQYF. As DNA, the CDR3 is TGCGCCAGCAGCCGGACTAGCGGGGGGCCAGGGGATACGCAGTATTTT.